The 26 T cell receptor beta chains below all came from one sample that was sequenced in a study of early T cells in non-severe SARS-CoV-2 infection. TCRdb itself ran the 5' RACE reads through MiXCR, one entry per CDR3 protein. The sample has about 64,000 distinct CDR3 sequences; roughly 18% are singletons. Material: whole blood, obtained at baseline. These receptor sequences come from an adult who was a healthcare worker with PCR-confirmed SARS-CoV-2 infection or an uninfected control (not recorded which).

This clonotype was seen at least ten times. The chain links TRBV2 to TRBJ2-7, with a possible D match to TRBD1 (6 bases). V gave up 5 bases and J gave up 4 bases, with 12 bases separating them. There are 13 residues in the CDR3. Germline CDR1 SNHLY, CDR2 FYNNEI. CDR3 sequence: CASSIQQGYEQYF. The CDR3 region has the DNA TGTGCCAGCAGTATTCAACAGGGATACGAGCAGTACTTC.

This clonotype was found a few times. The V call is TRBV11-2, the J call TRBJ2-1; 16 bases map to TRBD2. This CDR3 has 15 residues. Germline CDR1 is SGHAT and CDR2 is FQNNGV. Trimming at V came to 4 bases and at J to 9 bases, leaving 3 bases not matched to a gene. CDR3 sequence reads: CASSYGTSGGGEQFF. CDR3 in DNA: TGTGCCAGCAGCTACGGGACTAGCGGGGGGGGTGAGCAGTTCTTC.

The CDR3 region is CASSLVRDSLNYGYTF. Written as DNA, the CDR3 is TGTGCCAGCAGCTTGGTCCGGGACAGCCTTAACTATGGCTACACCTTC. The J gene is TRBJ1-2, the V gene TRBV7-9; 7 bases agree with TRBD1. Germline CDR1 reads SEHNR; CDR2 reads FQNEAQ (reference sequence). The CDR3 totals 16 residues. The junction had 8 bases not matched to a gene; V was cut back by 3 bases and J by 1 base.

The chain joins TRBV28 to TRBJ2-5; the match to TRBD2 covers 7 bases. CDR3 length: 15 amino acids. Germline CDR1 reads MDHEN; CDR2 reads SYDVKM. The V gene end was trimmed by 5 bases and the J gene end by 0 bases; junction bases not matched to a gene: 6. The CDR3, as DNA: TGTGCCAGCAGTATTGTCCTAGCGGACCAAGAGACCCAGTACTTC. Protein product: CASSIVLADQETQYF.

The chain links TRBV20-1 to TRBJ2-5, with D hard to call. V was pared by 5 bases and J by 7 bases, with 11 bases between. The CDR3 runs 11 residues. CDR1 DFQATT and CDR2 SNEGSKA come from the germline V gene (reference sequence). CDR3 in amino acids: CSAASMVTQYF. DNA for the CDR3: TGCAGTGCTGCCAGTATGGTGACCCAGTACTTC.

The gene calls are TRBV23-1 and TRBJ2-3; D possibly corresponds to TRBD2 (6 bases). TRBV23-1 is an ORF for which the function is uncertain. V gave up 4 bases and J gave up 2 bases, with 10 bases separating them. The CDR3 runs to 14 residues. Here the CDR3 DNA reads TGCGCCAGCAGTCCTGGCGGGAACACAGATACGCAGTATTTT. Translated, it gives CASSPGGNTDTQYF.

The rearrangement links TRBV19 to TRBJ1-1; TRBD1 agrees at 8 bases. CDR1 LNHDA and CDR2 SQIVND come from the germline V gene (reference sequence). The CDR3 spans 14 residues. V shed 5 bases and J 4 bases; nucleotides not matched to a gene: 6. The CDR3 here is CASSPQGGTTEAFF. The CDR3 nucleotides are TGTGCCAGTAGTCCACAGGGGGGGACCACTGAAGCTTTCTTT.

This rearrangement joins TRBV5-4 to TRBJ2-6; 9 bases agree with TRBD1. After removal of 4 bases from V and 1 base from J, the junction contained 3 bases not matched to a gene. The germline V gene encodes CDR1 SGHNT and CDR2 YYREEE (reference sequence). CDR3 length: 16 amino acids. CDR3 in amino acids: CASSPGQGSGANVLTF. CDR3 nucleotides: TGTGCCAGCAGCCCCGGACAGGGGTCTGGGGCCAACGTCCTGACTTTC.

CDR3 DNA sequence: TGTGCCAGCAGTGAATGGGACAGGGGTGCCGAGCAGTACTTC. It translates to CASSEWDRGAEQYF. This chain joins TRBV25-1 and TRBJ2-7; 10 bases are shared with TRBD1. CDR3 size: 14 residues. Trimming removed 1 base from V and 6 bases from J; junction bases left unmatched: 3. Germline V gives CDR1 MGHDK, CDR2 SYGVNS.

This chain connects TRBV7-6 to TRBJ2-3; TRBD2 matches at 7 bases. Per germline, CDR1 SGHVS and CDR2 FNYEAQ. Trimming at V came to 5 bases and at J to 1 base, leaving 6 bases not matched to a gene. There are 15 residues in the CDR3. This chain's CDR3 is CASSERGGGTDTQYF. The CDR3 bases are TGTGCCAGCAGCGAGCGCGGGGGAGGCACAGATACGCAGTATTTT.

This clonotype has ten or more counts. The chain joins TRBV5-5 to TRBJ1-1, with D tentatively TRBD1 (5 bases). Germline V lookup: CDR1 SGHKS, CDR2 YYEKEE (reference sequence). Between the trimmed V and J ends, which lost 1 base and 4 bases, there was a span of 17 bases. The CDR3 is 16 amino acids. The CDR3 DNA sequence: TGTGCCAGCAGCTTGTTTTTAGAGGGGCTCGCCACTGAAGCTTTCTTT. Amino acids: CASSLFLEGLATEAFF.

The CDR3 here is CASSIRTSGKETQYF. The CDR3 DNA is TGTGCCAGCAGTATACGGACTAGCGGAAAAGAGACCCAGTACTTC. This chain uses TRBV12-3 or TRBV12-4 with TRBJ2-5; 10 bases agree with TRBD2. V was clipped by 5 bases and J by 3 bases; unmatched bases: 6. This CDR3 region has 15 residues.

This clonotype was counted only a few times. V gene TRBV19 combines with J gene TRBJ1-5; no definite D call. The germline V gene encodes CDR1 LNHDA and CDR2 SQIVND (reference sequence). Trimming left V 9 bases short and J 0 bases short, with 15 bases between. This CDR3 spans 15 amino acids. The CDR3 reads CASLSDDYSNQPQHF. DNA for the CDR3: TGTGCCAGCCTTTCGGACGATTATAGCAATCAGCCCCAGCATTTT.

This clonotype came up a few times. V is TRBV4-3 and J is TRBJ1-1, with a possible D match to TRBD1 (6 bases). Trimming removed 2 bases at V and 4 bases at J, with 11 bases between. The CDR3 length is 14 residues. Germline assignment: CDR1 LGHNA and CDR2 YSLEER. CDR3 amino acids: CASSQYGGPTEAFF. CDR3 nucleotides: TGCGCCAGCAGCCAATACGGGGGGCCCACTGAAGCTTTCTTT.

This clonotype was seen repeatedly, ten times or more. The gene calls are TRBV28 and TRBJ2-7, with 7 bases fitting TRBD2. The length of the CDR3 is 17 residues. CDR1 and CDR2 from the germline V gene are MDHEN and SYDVKM. The V gene end was trimmed by 1 base and the J gene end by 7 bases; junction bases not matched to a gene: 16. Written as DNA, the CDR3 is TGTGCCAGCAGTTTATTCGCAGCGGGGCAGGAGGCGAGGGAGCAGTACTTC. This translates into CASSLFAAGQEAREQYF.

The CDR3 loop reads CASIGDPLYGYTF. The CDR3 region has the DNA TGTGCCAGCATCGGGGATCCCCTCTATGGCTACACCTTC. This chain joins TRBV2 and TRBJ1-2; D is unclear. The V end lost 7 bases, the J end lost 4 bases, and 13 bases lay between the germline ends. This CDR3 has 13 residues. Germline CDR1 is SNHLY and CDR2 is FYNNEI.

This clonotype was counted only a few times. The chain employs TRBV12-3 or TRBV12-4 and TRBJ2-7; D not certain. Trimming removed 3 bases from V and 9 bases from J, with 12 bases in between. There are 12 residues in the CDR3. The CDR3, as DNA: TGTGCCAGCAGTTTTCCCGGAGCCGGGCAGTACTTC. It yields the protein CASSFPGAGQYF.

In this sample, this clonotype turned up a few times. J is TRBJ2-7 and V is TRBV20-1; 8 bases align to TRBD1. The CDR3 length is 12 residues. J was trimmed by 9 bases and V by 6 bases; bases with no gene match: 10. Germline-derived CDR1 and CDR2 are DFQATT and SNEGSKA (reference sequence). DNA for the CDR3: TGCAGTGCCTCGGGACAGGCCGCCGGGCAGTACTTC. Amino acid sequence: CSASGQAAGQYF.

V usage is TRBV6-6 and J usage is TRBJ1-1; tentative D call: TRBD1 (6 bases). V lost 2 bases, J lost 1 base, and 20 bases lay in between. The germline gives CDR1 MNHNY, CDR2 SVGAGI (reference sequence). The CDR3 totals 18 residues. Here the CDR3 reads CASSYRRGGRGPNTEAFF. DNA for the CDR3: TGTGCCAGCAGTTACCGCCGAGGCGGCAGGGGCCCGAACACTGAAGCTTTCTTT.

The sample holds a few counts of this clonotype. The rearrangement uses TRBV7-9 and TRBJ1-3; no clear D gene. CDR1 and CDR2 from the germline V gene are SEHNR and FQNEAQ (reference sequence). The CDR3 is 15 residues long. Trimming removed 4 bases from V and 6 bases from J, with 16 bases in between. The CDR3: CASSSWTGLKNTIYF. CDR3 DNA: TGTGCCAGCAGCTCCTGGACCGGTCTGAAAAACACCATATATTTT.

This clonotype was observed at least ten times. J is TRBJ2-7 and V is TRBV20-1; no firm D call. The ends were cut back, 1 base at V and 4 bases at J, with 5 bases in the middle. This CDR3 is built from 11 residues. Germline values: CDR1 DFQATT, CDR2 SNEGSKA (reference sequence). The CDR3 sequence is CSARVIYEQYF. The DNA for the CDR3 is TGCAGTGCTAGAGTGATATACGAGCAGTACTTC.

This chain uses TRBV27 with TRBJ2-7, with D unclear. The CDR3 runs to 13 residues. Germline loops: CDR1 MNHEY, CDR2 SMNVEV (reference sequence). V dropped 6 bases and J dropped 5 bases, with 14 bases sitting between them. The CDR3 here is CASSSTMGNEQYF. The CDR3 nucleotides read TGTGCCAGCAGCTCCACAATGGGAAACGAGCAGTACTTC.

This sequence joins TRBV18 and TRBJ1-1, with D maybe TRBD1 (5 bases). CDR1 and CDR2 from the germline V gene are KGHSH and LQKENI. This CDR3 comprises 13 residues. Trimming cost V 5 bases and J 5 bases, with 12 bases left between them. In nucleotides, the CDR3 is TGTGCCAGCTCAGCCGCCAGGGAAACTGAAGCTTTCTTT. This encodes CASSAARETEAFF.

V gene TRBV10-1 combines with J gene TRBJ2-1; 8 positions agree with TRBD1. The CDR3 sequence is 15 residues long. The V and J ends lost 4 bases and 9 bases, in that order; junction bases with no gene match: 11. The germline V gene has CDR1 WNHNN and CDR2 SYGVQD (reference sequence). The CDR3 DNA follows: TGCGCCAGCAGTGGCCCACGGACAGGGTCAGGTGAGCAGTTCTTC. This encodes CASSGPRTGSGEQFF.

This clonotype occurred a few times. CDR3 nucleotides: TGTGCCAGCCGCAGTGGCACCGGGGAGCTGTTTTTT. This codes for CASRSGTGELFF. This chain uses TRBV12-3 or TRBV12-4 with TRBJ2-2; D gene unclear. The CDR3 has 12 amino acids. Between the trimmed V and J ends, which lost 8 bases and 4 bases, there was a span of 8 bases.

This clonotype was observed many times. The chain uses TRBV7-9 and TRBJ2-7, with 9 bases that match TRBD2. This CDR3 has 15 amino acids. Germline CDR1 and CDR2: SEHNR and FQNEAQ (reference sequence). With V trimmed by 5 bases and J by 6 bases, 11 bases remained unmatched. The DNA of the CDR3 is TGTGCCAGCAGCCTGGGGACTAGCTCGGATTCCGAGCAGTACTTC. As protein: CASSLGTSSDSEQYF.